This T cell receptor beta chain derives from a study of CD8 T cells in Susac syndrome. Findings of the study overall: The TCR sequencing and HLA analysis in the study involved a relatively small number of individuals, as the study acknowledged.

With regard to this clonotype: Its antigen is undetermined.

Random hexamers were used to reverse transcribe the RNA input (about 0.5 to 1 ug). Amplification of TCR beta CDR3 was carried out by immunoSEQ multiplex PCR, which covered 54 Vbeta and 13 Jbeta segments. TCRdb re-derived calls from the immunoSEQ multiplex PCR reads in MiXCR, one entry per CDR3 protein. The sample includes about 210,000 distinct CDR3 sequences, about 96% of them seen just once. This clonotype was obtained from a human donor with multiple sclerosis. Sequencing was carried out using CD4+ T cells from PBMCs.

The CDR3 protein is CASSQTDGGQGYTF. CDR3 bases: TGTGCCAGCAGCCAAACCGACGGGGGCCAAGGCTACACCTTC. The chain employs TRBV3-1 and TRBJ1-2; tentative D call: TRBD1 (6 bases). The CDR3 totals 14 residues. The V end lost 2 bases, the J end lost 8 bases, and 15 bases lay between the germline ends. CDR1 is LGHDT and CDR2 is YNNKEL in the germline V gene (reference sequence).